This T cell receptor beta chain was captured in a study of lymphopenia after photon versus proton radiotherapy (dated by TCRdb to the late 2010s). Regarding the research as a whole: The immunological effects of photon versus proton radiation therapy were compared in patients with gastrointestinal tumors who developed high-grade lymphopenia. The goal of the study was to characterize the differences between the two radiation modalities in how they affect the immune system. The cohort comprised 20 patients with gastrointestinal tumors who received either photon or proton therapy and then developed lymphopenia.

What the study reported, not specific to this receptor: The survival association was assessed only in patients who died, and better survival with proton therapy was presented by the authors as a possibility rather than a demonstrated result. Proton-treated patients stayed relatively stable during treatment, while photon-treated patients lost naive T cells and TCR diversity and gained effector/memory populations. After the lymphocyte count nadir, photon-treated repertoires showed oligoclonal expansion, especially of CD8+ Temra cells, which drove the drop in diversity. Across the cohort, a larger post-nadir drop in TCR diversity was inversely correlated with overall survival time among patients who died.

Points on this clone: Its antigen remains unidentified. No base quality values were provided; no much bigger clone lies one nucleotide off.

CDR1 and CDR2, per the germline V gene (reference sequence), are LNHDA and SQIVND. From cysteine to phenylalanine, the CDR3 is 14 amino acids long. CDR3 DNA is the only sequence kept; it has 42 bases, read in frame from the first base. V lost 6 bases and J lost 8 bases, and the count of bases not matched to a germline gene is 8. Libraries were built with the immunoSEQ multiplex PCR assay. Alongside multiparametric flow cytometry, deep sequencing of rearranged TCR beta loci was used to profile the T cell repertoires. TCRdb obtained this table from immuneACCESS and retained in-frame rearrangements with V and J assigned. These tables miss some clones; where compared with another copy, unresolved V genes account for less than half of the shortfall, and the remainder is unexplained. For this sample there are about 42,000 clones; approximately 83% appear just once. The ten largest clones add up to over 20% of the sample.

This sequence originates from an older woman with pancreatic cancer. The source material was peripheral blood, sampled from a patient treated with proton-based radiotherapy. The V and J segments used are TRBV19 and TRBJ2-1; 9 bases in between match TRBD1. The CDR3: CASRDRGWSDEQFF. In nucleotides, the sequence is TGTGCCAGTAGGGACAGGGGATGGTCGGATGAGCAGTTCTTC.